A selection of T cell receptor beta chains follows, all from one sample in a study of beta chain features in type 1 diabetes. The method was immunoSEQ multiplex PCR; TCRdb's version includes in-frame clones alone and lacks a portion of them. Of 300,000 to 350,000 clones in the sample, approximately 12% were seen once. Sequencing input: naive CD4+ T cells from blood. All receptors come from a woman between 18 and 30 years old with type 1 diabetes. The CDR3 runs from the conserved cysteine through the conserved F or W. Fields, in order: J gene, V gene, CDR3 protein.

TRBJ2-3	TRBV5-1	CASSSSSGNGRDTQYF
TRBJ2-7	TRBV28	CASSPDRAGYEQYF
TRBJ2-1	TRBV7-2	CASSLGGLAGVYNEQFF
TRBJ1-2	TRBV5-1	CASSLGTEAYGYTF
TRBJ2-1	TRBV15	CATSRAFGGAYNEQFF
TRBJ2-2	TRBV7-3	CASSPSSGNGELFF
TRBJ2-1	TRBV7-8	CASSRTRNYNEQFF
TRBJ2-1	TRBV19	CASTSGRSPYNEQFF
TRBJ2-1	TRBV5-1	CASMRLAGAGNEQFF
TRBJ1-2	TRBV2	CASSGLGLNYGYTF
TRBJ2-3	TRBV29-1	CSSRGGFSTDTQYF
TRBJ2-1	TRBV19	CASSIRVGLAGDREQFF
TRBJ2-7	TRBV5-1	CASRKTLAGDSEQYF
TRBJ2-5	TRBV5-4	CASSLAVSGMETQYF
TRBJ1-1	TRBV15	CATSREGKGANAEAFF
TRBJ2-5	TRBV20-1	CSAPPRETQYF
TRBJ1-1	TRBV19	CASTKQGAISEAFF
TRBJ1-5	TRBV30	CAWSGAGSNQPQHF
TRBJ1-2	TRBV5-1	CASSFAGGLSDGYTF
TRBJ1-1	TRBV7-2	CASNNRREMNTEAFF
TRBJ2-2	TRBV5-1	CASSDRTSGITGELFF
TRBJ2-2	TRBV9	CASSVAPVSNTGELFF
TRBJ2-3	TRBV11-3	CASSSRGNTLDTQYF
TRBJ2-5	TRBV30	CAWTPQGETQYF
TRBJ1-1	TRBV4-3	CASSQDWGRTEAFF
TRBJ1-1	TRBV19	CASSKQGLPLLEAFF
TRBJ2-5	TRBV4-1	CASSQLDSKETQYF
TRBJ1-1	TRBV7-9	CASSFQGTTNTEAFF
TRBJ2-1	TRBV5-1	CASSLLAGANDEQFF
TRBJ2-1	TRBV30	CAWSARTSGNEQFF
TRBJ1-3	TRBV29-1	CSVELDSSLRGNTIYF
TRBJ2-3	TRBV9	CASSVETAGGTDTQYF
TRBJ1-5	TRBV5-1	CASSLGPQLEQPQHF
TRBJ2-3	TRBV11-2	CASSLVSGVTQYF
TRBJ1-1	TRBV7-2	CASSGDSFMNTEAFF
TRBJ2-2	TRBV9	CASARGTSNTGELFF
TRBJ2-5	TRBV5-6	CASSTSTTGGETQYF